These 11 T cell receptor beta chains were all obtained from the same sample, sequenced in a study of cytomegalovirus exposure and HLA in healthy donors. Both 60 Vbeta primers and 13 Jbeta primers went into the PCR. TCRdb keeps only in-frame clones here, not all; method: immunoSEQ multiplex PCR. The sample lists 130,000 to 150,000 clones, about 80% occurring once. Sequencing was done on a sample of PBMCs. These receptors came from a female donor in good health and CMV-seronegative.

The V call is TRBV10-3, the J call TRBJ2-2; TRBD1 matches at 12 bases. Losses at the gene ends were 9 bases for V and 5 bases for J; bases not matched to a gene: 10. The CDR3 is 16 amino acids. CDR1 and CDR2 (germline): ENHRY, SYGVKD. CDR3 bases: TGTGCCATTCGCCCGGGACAGGGGGCAGGTACCGGGGAGCTGTTTTTT. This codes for CAIRPGQGAGTGELFF.

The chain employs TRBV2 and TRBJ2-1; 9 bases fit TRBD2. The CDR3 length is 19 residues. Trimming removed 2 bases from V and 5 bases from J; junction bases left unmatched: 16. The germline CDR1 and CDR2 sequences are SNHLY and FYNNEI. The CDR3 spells CASSETPLLVRGGDNEQFF. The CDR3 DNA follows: TGTGCCAGCAGTGAAACCCCATTGCTGGTGCGGGGGGGAGACAATGAGCAGTTCTTC.

The CDR3 protein is CASSLSQDTYGYTF. Here the CDR3 DNA reads TGTGCCAGCAGTTTATCCCAGGACACGTATGGCTACACCTTC. The gene calls are TRBV27 and TRBJ1-2; D perhaps matches TRBD1 (5 bases). Germline V CDR1 and CDR2: MNHEY, SMNVEV (reference sequence). Trimming pared 0 bases from V and 5 bases from J, leaving 10 bases between. This CDR3 spans 14 amino acids.

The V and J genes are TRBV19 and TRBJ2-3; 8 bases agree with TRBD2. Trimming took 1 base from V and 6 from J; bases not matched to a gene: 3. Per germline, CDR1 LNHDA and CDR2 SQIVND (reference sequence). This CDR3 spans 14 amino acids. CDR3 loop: CASSIAGGPDTQYF. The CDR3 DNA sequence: TGTGCCAGTAGTATAGCGGGAGGGCCTGATACGCAGTATTTT.

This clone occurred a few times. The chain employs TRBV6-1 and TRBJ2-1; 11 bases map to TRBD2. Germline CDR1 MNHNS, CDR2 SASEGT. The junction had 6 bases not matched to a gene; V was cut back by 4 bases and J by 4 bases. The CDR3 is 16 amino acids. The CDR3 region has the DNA TGTGCCAGCAGTGTTAGCGGGGGGGCTTCGTACAATGAGCAGTTCTTC. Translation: CASSVSGGASYNEQFF.

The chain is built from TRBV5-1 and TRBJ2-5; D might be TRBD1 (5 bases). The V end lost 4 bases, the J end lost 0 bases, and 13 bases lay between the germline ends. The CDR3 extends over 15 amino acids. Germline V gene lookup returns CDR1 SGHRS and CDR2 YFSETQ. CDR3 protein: CASSVARVYQETQYF. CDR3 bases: TGCGCCAGCAGCGTGGCCAGGGTGTACCAAGAGACCCAGTACTTC. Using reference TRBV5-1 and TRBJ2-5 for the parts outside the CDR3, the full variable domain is KAGVTQTPRYLIKTRGQQVTLSCSPISGHRSVSWYQQTPGQGLQFLFEYFSETQRNKGNFPGRFSGRQFSNSRSEMNVSTLELGDSALYLCASSVARVYQETQYFGPGTRLLVL.

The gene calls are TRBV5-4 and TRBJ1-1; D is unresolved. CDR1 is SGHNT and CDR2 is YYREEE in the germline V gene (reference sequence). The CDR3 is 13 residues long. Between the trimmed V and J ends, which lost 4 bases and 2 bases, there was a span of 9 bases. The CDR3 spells CASSTTTNTEAFF. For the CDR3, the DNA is TGTGCCAGCAGCACCACCACAAACACTGAAGCTTTCTTT.

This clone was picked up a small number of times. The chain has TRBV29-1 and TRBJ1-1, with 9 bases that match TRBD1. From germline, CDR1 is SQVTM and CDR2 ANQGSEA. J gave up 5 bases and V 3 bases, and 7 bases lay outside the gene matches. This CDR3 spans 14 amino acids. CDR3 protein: CSVDWTGARTEAFF. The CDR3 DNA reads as TGCAGCGTTGACTGGACAGGGGCGCGGACTGAAGCTTTCTTT.

CDR3 nucleotides: TGTGCCAGCAGCTTAGAGGGACAGGGGGTTGTTCAGGAAAAACTGTTTTTT. Protein: CASSLEGQGVVQEKLFF. V is TRBV7-6 and J is TRBJ1-4; TRBD1 aligns across 11 bases. Germline CDR1 SGHVS, CDR2 FNYEAQ. V gave up 1 base and J gave up 8 bases; unmatched junction bases: 9. The CDR3 sequence is 17 residues long.

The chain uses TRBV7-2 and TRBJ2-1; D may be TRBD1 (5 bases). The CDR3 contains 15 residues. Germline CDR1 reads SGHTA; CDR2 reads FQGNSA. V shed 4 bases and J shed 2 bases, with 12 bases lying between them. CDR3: CASSSGQVPYNEQFF. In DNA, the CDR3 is TGTGCCAGCAGCTCTGGACAAGTTCCCTACAATGAGCAGTTCTTC.

CDR3 sequence: CASSEWRGGRTADTQYF. The CDR3 DNA sequence: TGTGCCAGCAGTGAATGGCGGGGGGGGAGGACGGCAGATACGCAGTATTTT. The chain carries TRBV2 and TRBJ2-3; 9 nucleotides align to TRBD2. The CDR3 is made up of 17 amino acids. The V and J ends lost 2 bases and 4 bases, in that order; junction bases with no gene match: 10. Germline CDR1 SNHLY, CDR2 FYNNEI.